This TCR beta chain was identified during a study of shared clonotypes between healthy human individuals. Broader study findings: Four donors had approximately 4.6% of their naive CD4 clonotypes in common.

Germline-derived CDR1 and CDR2 are DFQATT and SNEGSKA (reference sequence). The V gene lost 0 bases and the J gene lost 4 bases, with 3 bases spanning the gap. This CDR3 has 11 residues. A few counts support this clone. The antigen remains unidentified. Other DNA sequences of this sample code for an identical CDR3. Every immunoSEQ plate was one replicate of a subset's evenly spread DNA. Data came from immunoSEQ multiplex PCR; TCRdb stores just in-frame clones and leaves some out. The sample contains a few million clones, more than 85% of which appear only once. J is TRBJ1-2 and V is TRBV20-1; no definite D call. The sequence was obtained from a man aged 18 to 30 in good health. Some clones in this sample may be carry-over from other donors' samples. Material: naive CD4+ T cells from PBMCs. The subset: CD45RA+ positively selected. The CDR3 DNA follows: TGCAGTGCTAGAGACCGCTATGGCTACACCTTC. Encoded protein: CSARDRYGYTF.